This T cell receptor beta chain was sequenced for a study of shared clonotypes between healthy human individuals. Sequencing used immunoSEQ multiplex PCR; TCRdb keeps in-frame clones, though not all of them. The sample carries about 560,000 clones, around 78% recorded once. Only a few counts were recorded for this clone. Germline V lookup: CDR1 MGHDK, CDR2 SYGVNS. The CDR3 has 13 residues. Trimming removed 3 bases from V and 1 base from J, with 6 bases in between. Sequencing input: PBMCs. The TCR sequence derives from a middle-aged woman in good health. Some clones in this sample may be carry-over from other donors' samples. The rearrangement joins TRBV25-1 to TRBJ1-1; D is uncertain. CDR3 nucleotides: TGTGCCAGCAGTGACCTGAGGAACACTGAAGCTTTCTTT. Encoded protein: CASSDLRNTEAFF.